This T cell receptor (beta chain) was found in a study of T cells in Graves' hyperthyroidism and ophthalmopathy. Amplification of TCR beta CDR3 regions was performed using RNA transcripts as template. Carried out on the TCR CDR3, a first-round RT-PCR used the HTBI primer set. TCRdb recomputed calls from the multiplex PCR reads with MiXCR, one row per CDR3 protein. The repertoire consists of roughly 530,000 distinct CDR3 sequences, with over 15% occurring once and the leading ten covering approximately 18%. The germline V gene has CDR1 SEHNR and CDR2 FQNEAQ (reference sequence). The ends were cut back, 0 bases at V and 1 base at J, with 6 bases in the middle. The CDR3 is 14 residues long. In this sample, this clonotype turned up many times.

The TCR originated in a young woman with Graves' ophthalmopathy. What was sequenced was blood. This chain uses TRBV7-9 with TRBJ1-1; D is unclear. This chain's CDR3 is CASSLADGNTEAFF. CDR3 sequence (DNA): TGTGCCAGCAGCTTAGCTGACGGGAACACTGAAGCTTTCTTT.